The rows below give T cell receptor beta chains drawn from one sample of a study of tumor-infiltrating lymphocytes in primary liver carcinoma. TCRdb reprocessed the multiplex PCR reads with MiXCR, giving one entry per CDR3 protein. The sample comprises roughly 80,000 distinct CDR3 sequences, about three quarters of which are singletons, and just under 20% rests with the top ten. Sequencing used liver tumor tissue from sampling region 1. The receptors were gathered from a man aged 40-49 years with primary liver carcinoma and hepatitis B virus infection. CDR3s include the opening cysteine and the closing phenylalanine or tryptophan. A D gene is named only where the DNA matches it firmly. Expanded clones are given a class, and other clones once, few, many or no size at all.

v_gene: TRBV11-2; j_gene: TRBJ1-3; d_gene: -; abundance: few; CDR3nt: TGTGCTAGCAGCTTAGATCTAGACTACTCTGGAAGCACCATATATTTT; CDR3aa: CASSLDLDYSGSTIYF
v_gene: TRBV28; j_gene: TRBJ2-5; d_gene: -; abundance: many; CDR3nt: TGTGCCAGCGGACTCCAACAAGAGACCCAGTACTTC; CDR3aa: CASGLQQETQYF
v_gene: TRBV7-8; j_gene: TRBJ2-5; d_gene: TRBD1; abundance: once; CDR3nt: TGCGCTAGCAGCTTCGGACAGGCCCAAGAGACCAAGTACTTC; CDR3aa: CASSFGQAQETKYF
v_gene: TRBV6-5; j_gene: TRBJ2-3; d_gene: TRBD2; abundance: many; CDR3nt: TGTGCCAGCAGTACACCCAACTTAGCGGGAGGTTCCCTCACAGATACGCAGTATTTT; CDR3aa: CASSTPNLAGGSLTDTQYF
v_gene: TRBV12-3/TRBV12-4; j_gene: TRBJ2-2; d_gene: TRBD2; abundance: once; CDR3nt: TGTGCAAGCAGTTTCGGCGGGAGTGGCACCGGGGAGCTGTCTTTT; CDR3aa: CASSFGGSGTGELSF
v_gene: TRBV6-1; j_gene: TRBJ2-7; d_gene: -; abundance: -; CDR3nt: TGTGCCAGCAGTGAACCTGCTGTGGTGGGGTACGAGCAGTACTTC; CDR3aa: CASSEPAVVGYEQYF
v_gene: TRBV6-1; j_gene: TRBJ2-5; d_gene: -; abundance: -; CDR3nt: TGTGCCAGCAGTGATCTCATCGGGACGAGTAGAGAGACCCAGTACTTC; CDR3aa: CASSDLIGTSRETQYF
v_gene: TRBV30; j_gene: TRBJ1-6; d_gene: TRBD1; abundance: -; CDR3nt: TGTGCCTGGGAGGGACAGAAAAATTCACCCCCCCACTTT; CDR3aa: CAWEGQKNSPPHF
v_gene: TRBV5-1; j_gene: TRBJ2-3; d_gene: -; abundance: -; CDR3nt: TGCCCCAGCAGCTGGGGGACAAGCACAGATACGCAGTATTTT; CDR3aa: CPSSWGTSTDTQYF
v_gene: TRBV4-2; j_gene: TRBJ2-2; d_gene: -; abundance: -; CDR3nt: TGTGCCAGCAGCCAATACCTACAGGGATCTGGGGAACTGTTTTTT; CDR3aa: CASSQYLQGSGELFF
v_gene: TRBV29-1; j_gene: TRBJ2-7; d_gene: -; abundance: few; CDR3nt: TGCGGCGTTGCCCAAGGCAGAGGCTACGAGCAGTACTTC; CDR3aa: CGVAQGRGYEQYF
v_gene: TRBV28; j_gene: TRBJ2-1; d_gene: -; abundance: -; CDR3nt: TGTGCCAGCAGTCAGGACCGTTTAATTGTCTACAATGAGCAGTTCTTC; CDR3aa: CASSQDRLIVYNEQFF
v_gene: TRBV2; j_gene: TRBJ2-1; d_gene: TRBD2; abundance: -; CDR3nt: TGTACCAGCAGTGAGTTTGAGCGGGAACTCAATGAGCAGTTCTTC; CDR3aa: CTSSEFERELNEQFF
v_gene: TRBV7-9; j_gene: TRBJ1-2; d_gene: TRBD1; abundance: -; CDR3nt: TGTGCCAGCAGCTTACAACAGGGGACGATATTGAGGTCTGGTTACACCTTC; CDR3aa: CASSLQQGTILRSGYTF
v_gene: TRBV6-6; j_gene: TRBJ2-1; d_gene: -; abundance: many; CDR3nt: TGTGCCAGCACCTCCGGCCAGGCGTACAATGAGCAGTTCTTC; CDR3aa: CASTSGQAYNEQFF
v_gene: TRBV28; j_gene: TRBJ2-7; d_gene: -; abundance: many; CDR3nt: TGTGCCAGCAGCCTCGGGGTGCTAAGCGGGGAGCAGTACTTC; CDR3aa: CASSLGVLSGEQYF
v_gene: TRBV11-2; j_gene: TRBJ2-1; d_gene: TRBD2; abundance: -; CDR3nt: TGTGCCAGCAGCTTTCGATTAGCGGGAGATCTCAATGAACAGTTCTTC; CDR3aa: CASSFRLAGDLNEQFF
v_gene: TRBV6-8; j_gene: TRBJ2-7; d_gene: TRBD1; abundance: few; CDR3nt: TGTGCCAGCAGTTGGGGACAGGTCGTTACGGGAGAGCAGTACTTC; CDR3aa: CASSWGQVVTGEQYF
v_gene: TRBV30; j_gene: TRBJ2-2; d_gene: -; abundance: -; CDR3nt: TGTGCCACGTCGGGTGACACCGGGGAGCTGTTTTTT; CDR3aa: CATSGDTGELFF
v_gene: TRBV11-2; j_gene: TRBJ2-2; d_gene: -; abundance: -; CDR3nt: TGTGCCAGCAGCCCGCGACTATCTTCCGGGGAGATGTTTTTT; CDR3aa: CASSPRLSSGEMFF
v_gene: TRBV20-1; j_gene: TRBJ2-1; d_gene: TRBD2; abundance: -; CDR3nt: TGCAGTGCTAGCGTCTTAAACCCGGGGACTAGCGTTACCGAGCAGTTCTTC; CDR3aa: CSASVLNPGTSVTEQFF
v_gene: TRBV4-1; j_gene: TRBJ2-2; d_gene: -; abundance: -; CDR3nt: TGCGCCAGCAGCCAAGAGTCGACAGCGCACACCGGGGAGCTGTTATTT; CDR3aa: CASSQESTAHTGELLF
v_gene: TRBV10-3; j_gene: TRBJ1-1; d_gene: -; abundance: -; CDR3nt: TGTACCATCAGTGCGGGGGAGGACACTGAAGCTTTCTTT; CDR3aa: CTISAGEDTEAFF
v_gene: TRBV14; j_gene: TRBJ2-3; d_gene: TRBD2; abundance: -; CDR3nt: TGTGCCAGCAGTCAAGGGACTAGCAGGATAGATACGCAGTATTTT; CDR3aa: CASSQGTSRIDTQYF
v_gene: TRBV14; j_gene: TRBJ2-1; d_gene: -; abundance: -; CDR3nt: TGTGCCTGCAGCCAAGATCACTACTGCAATGGGCAGTTCTTC; CDR3aa: CACSQDHYCNGQFF
v_gene: TRBV29-1; j_gene: TRBJ1-2; d_gene: TRBD1; abundance: many; CDR3nt: TGCAGCGTTCAACGGACAGGGGCCTATGGCTACACCTTC; CDR3aa: CSVQRTGAYGYTF